A selection of T cell receptor beta chains follows, all from one sample in a study of identical twins. TCRdb recomputed calls from the 5' RACE reads with MiXCR, one row per CDR3 protein. Here the sample spans hundreds of thousands of distinct CDR3 sequences, over 9% being singletons. The same specimen was also included in a second study, on yellow fever vaccine responses in identical twins.

The sequenced sample consisted of PBMCs. These receptors came from a woman in her late teens or twenties in good health. Both conserved end residues are part of each CDR3. Fields, in order: V gene, D gene, clone size, J gene, CDR3 DNA, CDR3 protein. The D gene is left open where the match is weak. Clone size is not always given. Where it is, it says once, few, many or a class for expanded clones.

v_gene: TRBV5-6
d_gene: TRBD1
abundance: few
j_gene: TRBJ2-5
CDR3nt: TGTGCCAGCAGCTTGGCCTGGGACAGGGGACCCCAAGAGACCCAGTACTTC
CDR3aa: CASSLAWDRGPQETQYF

v_gene: TRBV5-4
d_gene: .
abundance: .
j_gene: TRBJ2-3
CDR3nt: TGTGCCAGCAGCCTCCGACAGCCGGTTGATACGCAGTATTTT
CDR3aa: CASSLRQPVDTQYF

v_gene: TRBV28
d_gene: .
abundance: many
j_gene: TRBJ1-4
CDR3nt: TGTGCCAGCAGTCCATACCTAACAGGGTCAAATTTTCCCCCAACTAATGAAAAACTGTTTTTT
CDR3aa: CASSPYLTGSNFPPTNEKLFF

v_gene: TRBV15
d_gene: .
abundance: many
j_gene: TRBJ1-2
CDR3nt: TGTGCCACCAGCAGAATTGCGGGGAAGGCCTATGGCTACACCTTC
CDR3aa: CATSRIAGKAYGYTF

v_gene: TRBV20-1
d_gene: .
abundance: few
j_gene: TRBJ1-6
CDR3nt: TGCAGTGCTAGGGGGGGACAAAATTCACCCCTCCACTTT
CDR3aa: CSARGGQNSPLHF

v_gene: TRBV6-1
d_gene: TRBD2
abundance: many
j_gene: TRBJ2-3
CDR3nt: TGTGCCAGCAGTCCTACGGGGCGGGGGGGCACAGATACGCAGTATTTT
CDR3aa: CASSPTGRGGTDTQYF

v_gene: TRBV6-5
d_gene: TRBD1
abundance: many
j_gene: TRBJ1-1
CDR3nt: TGTGCCAGCAGTTACGGACAGGGGGTAGGCACTGAAGCTTTCTTT
CDR3aa: CASSYGQGVGTEAFF

v_gene: TRBV7-8
d_gene: TRBD2
abundance: .
j_gene: TRBJ2-1
CDR3nt: TGTGCCAGCAGCCCCTCACCGGGACTAGTAAAGCAGTTCTTC
CDR3aa: CASSPSPGLVKQFF

v_gene: TRBV20-1
d_gene: TRBD1
abundance: few
j_gene: TRBJ2-6
CDR3nt: TGCAGTGCTACAACAGGACAGGGGGCCGGTGGGGCCAACGTCCTGACTTTC
CDR3aa: CSATTGQGAGGANVLTF

v_gene: TRBV7-9
d_gene: TRBD1
abundance: few
j_gene: TRBJ1-5
CDR3nt: TGTGCCAGCAGCAAAGGACAGGGAGTAAACCAGCCCCAGCATTTT
CDR3aa: CASSKGQGVNQPQHF

v_gene: TRBV6-5
d_gene: TRBD1
abundance: .
j_gene: TRBJ2-1
CDR3nt: TGTGCCAGCAGTTACTCGATACAGGGGGCTAGTGAGCAGTTCTTC
CDR3aa: CASSYSIQGASEQFF

v_gene: TRBV19
d_gene: TRBD2
abundance: .
j_gene: TRBJ2-4
CDR3nt: TGTGCCAGTACCCCGGGGGGACCTCTAGCCAAAAACATTCAGTACTTC
CDR3aa: CASTPGGPLAKNIQYF

v_gene: TRBV10-3
d_gene: .
abundance: .
j_gene: TRBJ2-7
CDR3nt: TGTGCCATCAGTGAGTCAGGTGGCGGGGCCTCCTACGAGCAGTACTTC
CDR3aa: CAISESGGGASYEQYF

v_gene: TRBV5-1
d_gene: TRBD2
abundance: few
j_gene: TRBJ2-2
CDR3nt: TGCGCCAGCAGCTTGGAATTAGCGGGCACCGGGGAGCTGTTTTTT
CDR3aa: CASSLELAGTGELFF

v_gene: TRBV27
d_gene: .
abundance: few
j_gene: TRBJ2-3
CDR3nt: TGTGCCAGCAGTTGGCAGGGAACCACAGATACGCAGTATTTT
CDR3aa: CASSWQGTTDTQYF

v_gene: TRBV3-1
d_gene: .
abundance: .
j_gene: TRBJ1-6
CDR3nt: TGTGCCAGCAGCCAAGACAGGGGAACACCCCTCCACTTT
CDR3aa: CASSQDRGTPLHF

v_gene: TRBV6-5
d_gene: TRBD1
abundance: .
j_gene: TRBJ2-5
CDR3nt: TGTGCCAGCCGTTCGGACAGGAGAGGGGAGACCCAGTACTTC
CDR3aa: CASRSDRRGETQYF

v_gene: TRBV6-5
d_gene: TRBD2
abundance: .
j_gene: TRBJ2-5
CDR3nt: TGTGCCAGCAGTTATATTCGGCTAGCGGGGGGAGAGACCCAGTACTTC
CDR3aa: CASSYIRLAGGETQYF

v_gene: TRBV12-3/TRBV12-4
d_gene: .
abundance: many
j_gene: TRBJ2-7
CDR3nt: TGTGCCAGCGGGATAGCGGTCTACGAGCAGTACTTC
CDR3aa: CASGIAVYEQYF

v_gene: TRBV10-3
d_gene: .
abundance: many
j_gene: TRBJ2-3
CDR3nt: TGTGCCATCAGGAGGGGACAACACACAGATACGCAGTATTTT
CDR3aa: CAIRRGQHTDTQYF

v_gene: TRBV29-1
d_gene: TRBD1
abundance: many
j_gene: TRBJ1-1
CDR3nt: TGCAGCGTTGGGACAGGGAGTAACACTGAAGCTTTCTTT
CDR3aa: CSVGTGSNTEAFF

v_gene: TRBV5-5
d_gene: TRBD1
abundance: .
j_gene: TRBJ1-6
CDR3nt: TGTGCCAGCAGTTCGCCGGGACAGGGGGCTAATTCACCCCTCCACTTT
CDR3aa: CASSSPGQGANSPLHF

v_gene: TRBV4-1
d_gene: .
abundance: few
j_gene: TRBJ1-2
CDR3nt: TGCGCCAGCAGCCAAGTTGACGGTGCTGGCTATGGCTACACCTTC
CDR3aa: CASSQVDGAGYGYTF

v_gene: TRBV5-1
d_gene: .
abundance: many
j_gene: TRBJ2-1
CDR3nt: TGCGCCAGCAGCTTGGACAGGTTATACAATGAGCAGTTCTTC
CDR3aa: CASSLDRLYNEQFF

v_gene: TRBV7-6
d_gene: TRBD2
abundance: .
j_gene: TRBJ2-7
CDR3nt: TGTGCCAGCAGCTTAGATGGAGTAGCGGGAGTTCAAGAGCAGTACTTC
CDR3aa: CASSLDGVAGVQEQYF

v_gene: TRBV4-1
d_gene: .
abundance: many
j_gene: TRBJ1-1
CDR3nt: TGCGCCAGCAGCCAAGGGGCGAGGGGCGCTGAAGCTTTCTTT
CDR3aa: CASSQGARGAEAFF

v_gene: TRBV11-1
d_gene: TRBD2
abundance: .
j_gene: TRBJ2-3
CDR3nt: TGTGCCAGCAGCTGGGTGGCTAGCGGGAGGAACACAGATACGCAGTATTTT
CDR3aa: CASSWVASGRNTDTQYF

v_gene: TRBV29-1
d_gene: TRBD2
abundance: many
j_gene: TRBJ2-2
CDR3nt: TGCAGCGTTGCCCGACCTTCGGCTAGCGGCCACACCGGGGAGCTGTTTTTT
CDR3aa: CSVARPSASGHTGELFF

v_gene: TRBV6-5
d_gene: .
abundance: few
j_gene: TRBJ2-5
CDR3nt: TGTGCCAGCAGTTACGAGGGCCGGGGTCACCAAGAGACCCAGTACTTC
CDR3aa: CASSYEGRGHQETQYF

v_gene: TRBV12-3/TRBV12-4
d_gene: TRBD1
abundance: few
j_gene: TRBJ2-2
CDR3nt: TGTGCCAGCAGTTTGGGACAGGGGTTCGGGGAGCTGTTTTTT
CDR3aa: CASSLGQGFGELFF

v_gene: TRBV7-9
d_gene: TRBD2
abundance: .
j_gene: TRBJ2-5
CDR3nt: TGTGCCAGCAGCTTAGCGGGAGGGCCAAGCCAAGAGACCCAGTACTTC
CDR3aa: CASSLAGGPSQETQYF

v_gene: TRBV6-5
d_gene: TRBD2
abundance: .
j_gene: TRBJ2-7
CDR3nt: TGTGCCAGCAGTTCCCCCAGCGGGACTGTGTACGAGCAGTACTTC
CDR3aa: CASSSPSGTVYEQYF

v_gene: TRBV6-6
d_gene: TRBD1
abundance: few
j_gene: TRBJ1-2
CDR3nt: TGTGCCAGCAGTAACGACAGGGGGCTAGGCTACACCTTC
CDR3aa: CASSNDRGLGYTF

v_gene: TRBV9
d_gene: .
abundance: .
j_gene: TRBJ2-1
CDR3nt: TGTGTCAGCAGCGCCCGAGGCAAGAGCTCCTACAATGAGCAGTTCTTC
CDR3aa: CVSSARGKSSYNEQFF

v_gene: TRBV28
d_gene: TRBD1
abundance: few
j_gene: TRBJ2-2
CDR3nt: TGTGCCAGCAGTTTTGAATTGGGACAGGGAAGCACCGGGGAGCTGTTTTTT
CDR3aa: CASSFELGQGSTGELFF

v_gene: TRBV6-1
d_gene: .
abundance: .
j_gene: TRBJ2-1
CDR3nt: TGTGCCAGCAGCCTCCCGGGACACCCGAGTGAGCAGTTCTTC
CDR3aa: CASSLPGHPSEQFF

v_gene: TRBV7-2
d_gene: .
abundance: few
j_gene: TRBJ2-3
CDR3nt: TGTGCCAGCAGTCCTCAGTCAACGTGGGGGTTAGATACGCAGTATTTT
CDR3aa: CASSPQSTWGLDTQYF

v_gene: TRBV3-1
d_gene: TRBD2
abundance: many
j_gene: TRBJ2-1
CDR3nt: TGTGCCAGCAGCCAAGATCCGGGACTAGCTATAAATGAGCAGTTCTTC
CDR3aa: CASSQDPGLAINEQFF

v_gene: TRBV20-1
d_gene: TRBD1
abundance: few
j_gene: TRBJ2-5
CDR3nt: TGCAGTGCTATTTGGACAGGGGTGAAGACCCAGTACTTC
CDR3aa: CSAIWTGVKTQYF

v_gene: TRBV3-1
d_gene: .
abundance: few
j_gene: TRBJ2-1
CDR3nt: TGTGCCAGCAGCCAAGGAAGAGGACTTTTCACACCATACAATGAGCAGTTCTTC
CDR3aa: CASSQGRGLFTPYNEQFF

v_gene: TRBV10-2
d_gene: .
abundance: many
j_gene: TRBJ2-3
CDR3nt: TGCGCCAGCTTACAGGCAGATACGCAGTATTTT
CDR3aa: CASLQADTQYF

v_gene: TRBV29-1
d_gene: .
abundance: many
j_gene: TRBJ2-7
CDR3nt: TGCAGCGTTCGGGACACACACTACGAGCAGTACTTC
CDR3aa: CSVRDTHYEQYF

v_gene: TRBV10-2
d_gene: .
abundance: few
j_gene: TRBJ2-3
CDR3nt: TGCGCCAGCAGTGCCTCGACGGCCGGGGATACGCAGTATTTT
CDR3aa: CASSASTAGDTQYF

v_gene: TRBV28
d_gene: TRBD2
abundance: few
j_gene: TRBJ2-3
CDR3nt: TGTGCCAGCAGGACCGGGGGTAGCGGGAGGACGGATACGCAGTATTTT
CDR3aa: CASRTGGSGRTDTQYF

v_gene: TRBV11-2
d_gene: TRBD2
abundance: .
j_gene: TRBJ2-2
CDR3nt: TGTGCCAGCAGCTTAAGGCCAGGGCTAGCGGGAGGCACCGGGGAGCTGTTTTTT
CDR3aa: CASSLRPGLAGGTGELFF

v_gene: TRBV29-1
d_gene: .
abundance: many
j_gene: TRBJ2-5
CDR3nt: TGCAGCGTCAAACCTTCGGCACCCACCCAAGAGACCCAGTACTTC
CDR3aa: CSVKPSAPTQETQYF

v_gene: TRBV6-5
d_gene: TRBD2
abundance: .
j_gene: TRBJ2-5
CDR3nt: TGTGCCAGCAGTTTCCTCCCCCCCGGGAGGATCTTCCAAGAGACCCAGTACTTC
CDR3aa: CASSFLPPGRIFQETQYF

v_gene: TRBV11-2
d_gene: TRBD2
abundance: many
j_gene: TRBJ2-3
CDR3nt: TGTGCCAGCAGCCCACGAGAGCGGGGGCGAGGAAATACGCAGTATTTT
CDR3aa: CASSPRERGRGNTQYF

v_gene: TRBV12-3/TRBV12-4
d_gene: TRBD1
abundance: .
j_gene: TRBJ2-1
CDR3nt: TGTGCCAGCAGCCCACAGGGGTTCCATGAGCAGTTCTTC
CDR3aa: CASSPQGFHEQFF

v_gene: TRBV19
d_gene: TRBD1
abundance: .
j_gene: TRBJ2-5
CDR3nt: TGTGCCAGTAGTAAGGGACAGGTCTTTGGAGAGACCCAGTACTTC
CDR3aa: CASSKGQVFGETQYF

v_gene: TRBV11-3
d_gene: .
abundance: .
j_gene: TRBJ2-1
CDR3nt: TGTGCCAGCAGCTTGGTGTCGACAGTCTCCTACAATGAGCAGTTCTTC
CDR3aa: CASSLVSTVSYNEQFF

v_gene: TRBV12-3/TRBV12-4
d_gene: .
abundance: few
j_gene: TRBJ2-1
CDR3nt: TGTGCCAGCAGTTGGACCGGGCCCGAATACAATGAGCAGTTCTTC
CDR3aa: CASSWTGPEYNEQFF

v_gene: TRBV20-1
d_gene: .
abundance: .
j_gene: TRBJ2-1
CDR3nt: TGCAGTGCTAGAGATTGGGGGGGCCGCTACAATGAGCAGTTCTTC
CDR3aa: CSARDWGGRYNEQFF

v_gene: TRBV29-1
d_gene: TRBD2
abundance: many
j_gene: TRBJ2-3
CDR3nt: TGCAGCGTCACGGGACTAGGACTAGATACGCAGTATTTT
CDR3aa: CSVTGLGLDTQYF

v_gene: TRBV24-1
d_gene: .
abundance: .
j_gene: TRBJ2-1
CDR3nt: TGTGCCACCAGTGACCGCGGACTCGGGGAGCAGTTCTTC
CDR3aa: CATSDRGLGEQFF

v_gene: TRBV15
d_gene: .
abundance: .
j_gene: TRBJ2-1
CDR3nt: TGTGCCACCAGCAACTCGAAAACATTTATCTCCTACAATGAGCAGTTCTTC
CDR3aa: CATSNSKTFISYNEQFF

v_gene: TRBV11-2
d_gene: .
abundance: .
j_gene: TRBJ1-5
CDR3nt: TGTGCCAGCAGCTTAGGGATGGGTTCGGGCAATCAGCCCCAGCATTTT
CDR3aa: CASSLGMGSGNQPQHF

v_gene: TRBV14
d_gene: .
abundance: few
j_gene: TRBJ2-7
CDR3nt: TGTGCCAGCAGCCAAGTTGAAGGGAAGCAGTACTTC
CDR3aa: CASSQVEGKQYF

v_gene: TRBV12-3/TRBV12-4
d_gene: .
abundance: many
j_gene: TRBJ1-1
CDR3nt: TGTGCCAGCACCTGGGCCAAGATGTTGAACACTGAAGCTTTCTTT
CDR3aa: CASTWAKMLNTEAFF

v_gene: TRBV7-8
d_gene: TRBD2
abundance: .
j_gene: TRBJ2-4
CDR3nt: TGTGCCAGCAGCTTAGTCCCTAGCGGGACCCTAGCCAAAAACATTCAGTACTTC
CDR3aa: CASSLVPSGTLAKNIQYF